These T cell receptor beta chains were read from a single sample in a study of CD8 T cells in Susac syndrome. TCRdb re-analysed the immunoSEQ multiplex PCR reads in MiXCR, keeping a single row per CDR3 protein. The sample records roughly 130,000 distinct CDR3 sequences, roughly 94% being singletons. The sequencing input was CD4+ T cells from PBMCs. The receptors were gathered from a human donor with multiple sclerosis. CDR3s include the opening cysteine and the closing phenylalanine or tryptophan. A D gene is named only where the DNA matches it firmly. Not all rows give a size; the values are once, few, many and, for expanded clones, a class.

D: NA
J: TRBJ2-7
V: TRBV7-9
size: few
CDR3: CASSLDGEQYF
DNA: TGTGCCAGCAGCTTGGACGGCGAGCAGTACTTC

D: TRBD2
J: TRBJ2-3
V: TRBV20-1
size: NA
CDR3: CSAATSGAAGTQYF
DNA: TGCAGTGCCGCGACTAGCGGGGCCGCAGGTACGCAGTATTTT

D: NA
J: TRBJ2-1
V: TRBV5-4
size: NA
CDR3: CASSFASAPPGEQFF
DNA: TGTGCCAGCAGCTTTGCTAGCGCTCCTCCTGGTGAGCAGTTCTTC

D: NA
J: TRBJ1-1
V: TRBV6-1
size: few
CDR3: CASSSDRRNTEAFF
DNA: TGTGCCAGCAGCTCCGACAGGCGGAACACTGAAGCTTTCTTT

D: NA
J: TRBJ1-1
V: TRBV2
size: NA
CDR3: CASRVVGMNTEAFF
DNA: TGTGCCAGCAGGGTTGTGGGGATGAACACTGAAGCTTTCTTT

D: NA
J: TRBJ2-1
V: TRBV5-4
size: NA
CDR3: CASSLSAGTWNEQFF
DNA: TGTGCCAGCAGCTTGAGCGCGGGAACTTGGAATGAGCAGTTCTTC

D: NA
J: TRBJ1-6
V: TRBV24-1
size: NA
CDR3: CATSDTGRSYNSPLHF
DNA: TGTGCCACCAGTGATACTGGGAGGAGCTATAATTCACCCCTCCACTTT

D: NA
J: TRBJ2-7
V: TRBV15
size: NA
CDR3: CATSRDDVGVSSYEQYF
DNA: TGTGCCACCAGCAGAGATGACGTGGGCGTTAGCTCCTACGAGCAGTACTTC

D: NA
J: TRBJ1-2
V: TRBV19
size: NA
CDR3: CASMGTSLGSERGYTF
DNA: TGTGCCAGTATGGGTACTTCGCTCGGTTCGGAGCGTGGCTACACCTTC

D: TRBD1
J: TRBJ2-5
V: TRBV12-3/TRBV12-4
size: NA
CDR3: CASSQGVETQYF
DNA: TGTGCCAGCAGTCAGGGGGTCGAGACCCAGTACTTC

D: TRBD2
J: TRBJ2-1
V: TRBV30
size: once
CDR3: CAWSIAGDNEQFF
DNA: TGTGCCTGGAGTATAGCGGGAGATAATGAGCAGTTCTTC

D: TRBD1
J: TRBJ2-3
V: TRBV10-3
size: once
CDR3: CAIKGDRGLSTDTQYF
DNA: TGTGCCATCAAAGGGGACAGGGGGCTCTCTACAGATACGCAGTATTTT

D: NA
J: TRBJ1-5
V: TRBV6-6
size: NA
CDR3: CASSSAPGRANQPQHF
DNA: TGTGCCAGCAGTTCGGCCCCCGGTAGGGCCAATCAGCCCCAGCATTTT

D: NA
J: TRBJ2-5
V: TRBV7-9
size: NA
CDR3: CASSLATGRPSMYF
DNA: TGTGCCAGCAGCTTAGCGACAGGCCGGCCGTCTATGTACTTC

D: NA
J: TRBJ2-5
V: TRBV25-1
size: NA
CDR3: CASSGSGSQETQYF
DNA: TGTGCCAGCAGTGGCTCGGGCAGCCAAGAGACCCAGTACTTC

D: NA
J: TRBJ2-1
V: TRBV12-3/TRBV12-4
size: NA
CDR3: CASGGAAYNEQFF
DNA: TGTGCCAGCGGGGGGGCAGCTTACAATGAGCAGTTCTTC

D: NA
J: TRBJ1-2
V: TRBV12-3/TRBV12-4
size: NA
CDR3: CASSRTNRVGAYGYTF
DNA: TGTGCCAGCAGCCGTACTAACAGGGTTGGGGCCTATGGCTACACCTTC

D: NA
J: TRBJ1-5
V: TRBV6-1
size: NA
CDR3: CASSELDIYFNQPQHF
DNA: TGTGCCAGCAGTGAGCTGGACATTTATTTCAATCAGCCCCAGCATTTT

D: NA
J: TRBJ1-1
V: TRBV15
size: once
CDR3: CATSSRMMNTEAFF
DNA: TGTGCCACCAGCAGCCGTATGATGAACACTGAAGCTTTCTTT

D: NA
J: TRBJ2-7
V: TRBV14
size: once
CDR3: CASSQVVGLGHEQYF
DNA: TGTGCCAGCAGCCAAGTTGTAGGACTGGGCCACGAGCAGTACTTC

D: NA
J: TRBJ1-2
V: TRBV6-6
size: NA
CDR3: CATALLGLDYGYTF
DNA: TGTGCCACCGCCCTTCTGGGGTTGGACTATGGCTACACCTTC

D: TRBD1
J: TRBJ2-7
V: TRBV29-1
size: once
CDR3: CSVQGQGYYEQYF
DNA: TGCAGCGTTCAGGGACAGGGGTACTACGAGCAGTACTTC

D: TRBD1
J: TRBJ2-7
V: TRBV28
size: NA
CDR3: CASSPGTGQLDEQYF
DNA: TGTGCCAGCAGCCCCGGGACAGGGCAATTGGACGAGCAGTACTTC

D: TRBD1
J: TRBJ1-2
V: TRBV3-1
size: NA
CDR3: CASSQGQSNYGYTF
DNA: TGTGCCAGCAGCCAGGGACAGTCTAACTATGGCTACACCTTC

D: NA
J: TRBJ2-1
V: TRBV2
size: NA
CDR3: CASNRDALGNEQFF
DNA: TGTGCCAGCAATAGGGATGCCCTAGGGAATGAGCAGTTCTTC

D: NA
J: TRBJ1-1
V: TRBV6-1
size: few
CDR3: CASDDPDVRFTEAFF
DNA: TGTGCCAGCGACGATCCCGATGTACGGTTCACTGAAGCTTTCTTT

D: TRBD1
J: TRBJ1-1
V: TRBV2
size: NA
CDR3: CASSGTGRSTEAFF
DNA: TGTGCCAGCAGTGGGACAGGTCGGTCCACTGAAGCTTTCTTT

D: TRBD1
J: TRBJ1-2
V: TRBV4-3
size: NA
CDR3: CASSQRQGVDYTF
DNA: TGCGCCAGCAGCCAACGACAGGGGGTTGACTACACCTTC

D: TRBD2
J: TRBJ2-1
V: TRBV20-1
size: NA
CDR3: CSASWGGEQFF
DNA: TGCAGTGCTAGCTGGGGGGGTGAGCAGTTCTTC

D: NA
J: TRBJ2-2
V: TRBV6-2/TRBV6-3
size: NA
CDR3: CASIRGSANTGELFF
DNA: TGTGCCAGCATACGGGGTTCGGCGAACACCGGGGAGCTGTTTTTT

D: NA
J: TRBJ2-5
V: TRBV5-1
size: NA
CDR3: CASSLEGSGETQYF
DNA: TGCGCCAGCAGCTTGGAGGGTTCGGGGGAGACCCAGTACTTC

D: NA
J: TRBJ2-5
V: TRBV9
size: NA
CDR3: CASSPRTAAETQYF
DNA: TGTGCCAGCAGCCCTCGGACAGCGGCGGAGACCCAGTACTTC

D: TRBD1
J: TRBJ1-2
V: TRBV30
size: NA
CDR3: CAWSGRGTGVSYTF
DNA: TGTGCCTGGAGTGGACGGGGGACAGGGGTGAGCTACACCTTC

D: NA
J: TRBJ1-5
V: TRBV28
size: NA
CDR3: CASSLSPVNQPQHF
DNA: TGTGCCAGCAGTTTGTCTCCCGTCAATCAGCCCCAGCATTTT

D: NA
J: TRBJ2-3
V: TRBV25-1
size: NA
CDR3: CASSRDTQGSTDTQYF
DNA: TGTGCCAGCAGTCGGGACACCCAAGGGAGCACAGATACGCAGTATTTT

D: NA
J: TRBJ2-7
V: TRBV9
size: NA
CDR3: CASSVGRAPYEQYF
DNA: TGTGCCAGCAGCGTCGGCAGGGCCCCCTACGAGCAGTACTTC

D: NA
J: TRBJ1-1
V: TRBV5-4
size: NA
CDR3: CASRPSAGGLVTEAFF
DNA: TGTGCCAGCAGGCCCTCCGCCGGGGGGCTGGTCACTGAAGCTTTCTTT

D: TRBD1
J: TRBJ1-2
V: TRBV5-1
size: NA
CDR3: CASSLAEAGQGHGYTF
DNA: TGCGCCAGCAGCTTGGCTGAGGCTGGACAGGGACATGGCTACACCTTC

D: NA
J: TRBJ1-5
V: TRBV7-9
size: NA
CDR3: CASSSGAGANQPQHF
DNA: TGTGCCAGCAGCTCTGGGGCAGGGGCCAATCAGCCCCAGCATTTT

D: TRBD1
J: TRBJ1-1
V: TRBV7-9
size: NA
CDR3: CASSFPRGRGSETEAFF
DNA: TGTGCCAGCAGCTTCCCCAGGGGGCGCGGGTCTGAAACTGAAGCTTTCTTT

D: NA
J: TRBJ1-2
V: TRBV20-1
size: NA
CDR3: CSAPQGPNYGYTF
DNA: TGCAGTGCCCCTCAGGGGCCCAACTATGGCTACACCTTC